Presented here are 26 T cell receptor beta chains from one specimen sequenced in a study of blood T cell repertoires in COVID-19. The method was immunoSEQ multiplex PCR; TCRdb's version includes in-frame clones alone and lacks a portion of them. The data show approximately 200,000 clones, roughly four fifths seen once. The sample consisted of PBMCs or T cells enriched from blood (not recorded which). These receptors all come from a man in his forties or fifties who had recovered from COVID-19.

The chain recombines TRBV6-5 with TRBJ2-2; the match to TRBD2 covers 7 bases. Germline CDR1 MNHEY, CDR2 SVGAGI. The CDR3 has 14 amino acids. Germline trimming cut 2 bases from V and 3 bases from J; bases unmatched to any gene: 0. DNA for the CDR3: TGTGCCAGCAGTTACACTAGCGACACCGGGGAGCTGTTTTTT. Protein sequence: CASSYTSDTGELFF.

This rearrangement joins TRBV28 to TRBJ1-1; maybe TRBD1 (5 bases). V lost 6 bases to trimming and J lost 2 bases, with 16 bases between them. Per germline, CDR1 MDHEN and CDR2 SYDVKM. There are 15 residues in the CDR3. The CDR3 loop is CASSRLWGGNTEAFF. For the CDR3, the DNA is TGTGCCAGCAGCCGACTATGGGGGGGTAACACTGAAGCTTTCTTT.

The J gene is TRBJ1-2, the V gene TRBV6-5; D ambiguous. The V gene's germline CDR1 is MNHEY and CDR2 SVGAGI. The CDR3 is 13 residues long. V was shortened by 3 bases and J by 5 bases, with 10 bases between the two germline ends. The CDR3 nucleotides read TGTGCCAGCAGTTATGGACTAACTTATGGCTACACCTTC. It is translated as CASSYGLTYGYTF.

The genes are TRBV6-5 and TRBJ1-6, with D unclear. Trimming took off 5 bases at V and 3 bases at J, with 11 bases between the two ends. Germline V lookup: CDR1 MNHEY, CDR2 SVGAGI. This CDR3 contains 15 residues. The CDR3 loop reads CASSLDGYYNSPLHF. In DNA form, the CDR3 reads TGTGCCAGCAGTCTAGACGGCTACTATAATTCACCCCTCCACTTT.

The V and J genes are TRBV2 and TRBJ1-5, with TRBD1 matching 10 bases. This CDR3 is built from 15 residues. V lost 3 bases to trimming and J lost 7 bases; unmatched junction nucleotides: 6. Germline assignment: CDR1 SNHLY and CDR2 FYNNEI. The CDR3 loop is CASSEMGQGRQPQHF. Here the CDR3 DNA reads TGTGCCAGCAGTGAGATGGGACAGGGGAGGCAGCCCCAGCATTTT.

DNA of the CDR3: TGTGCCAGCAGTTCCTGGACAGGGGGAGCTTTCTTT. Residues: CASSSWTGGAFF. The chain employs TRBV6-5 and TRBJ1-1, with 10 bases that match TRBD1. This CDR3 is built from 12 residues. With 4 bases clipped from V and 10 bases from J, the junction kept 3 bases outside the gene matches. The V gene's germline CDR1 is MNHEY and CDR2 SVGAGI.

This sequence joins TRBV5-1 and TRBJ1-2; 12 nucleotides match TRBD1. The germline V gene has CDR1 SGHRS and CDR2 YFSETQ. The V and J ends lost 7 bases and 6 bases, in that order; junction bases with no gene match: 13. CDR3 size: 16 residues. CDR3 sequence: CASRLTGTGGFHGYTF. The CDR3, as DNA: TGCGCCAGCCGTCTAACCGGGACAGGGGGCTTCCATGGCTACACCTTC.

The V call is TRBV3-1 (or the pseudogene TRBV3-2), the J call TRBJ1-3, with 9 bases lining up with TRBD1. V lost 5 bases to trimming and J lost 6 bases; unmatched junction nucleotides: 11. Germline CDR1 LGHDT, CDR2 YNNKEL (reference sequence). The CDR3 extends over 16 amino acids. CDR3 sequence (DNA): TGTGCCAGCAGCGGTAAGGACAGGGGATTTGAAAACACCATATATTTT. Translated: CASSGKDRGFENTIYF.

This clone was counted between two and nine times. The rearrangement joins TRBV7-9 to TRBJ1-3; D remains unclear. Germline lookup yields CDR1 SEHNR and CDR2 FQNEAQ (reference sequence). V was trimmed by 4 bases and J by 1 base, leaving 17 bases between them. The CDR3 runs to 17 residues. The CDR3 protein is CASSSLREALSGNTIYF. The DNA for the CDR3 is TGTGCCAGCAGCTCACTCCGGGAAGCACTATCTGGAAACACCATATATTTT.

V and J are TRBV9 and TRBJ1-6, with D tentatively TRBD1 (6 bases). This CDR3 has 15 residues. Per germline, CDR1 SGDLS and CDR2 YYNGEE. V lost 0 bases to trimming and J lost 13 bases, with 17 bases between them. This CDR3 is CASSVDGERGSPLHF. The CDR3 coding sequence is TGTGCCAGCAGCGTAGACGGAGAAAGGGGGTCGCCCCTCCACTTT. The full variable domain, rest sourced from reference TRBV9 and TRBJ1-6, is DSGVTQTPKHLITATGQRVTLRCSPRSGDLSVYWYQQSLDQGLQFLIQYYNGEERAKGNILERFSAQQFPDLHSELNLSSLELGDSALYFCASSVDGERGSPLHFGNGTRLTVT.

The CDR3 protein is CSVSKAGREAFF. CDR3 nucleotides: TGCAGCGTTTCAAAGGCAGGCCGTGAAGCTTTCTTT. The chain links TRBV29-1 to TRBJ1-1, with D hard to call. The CDR3 totals 12 residues. V was clipped by 5 bases and J by 7 bases, with 14 bases between them. CDR1 SQVTM and CDR2 ANQGSEA come from the germline V gene.

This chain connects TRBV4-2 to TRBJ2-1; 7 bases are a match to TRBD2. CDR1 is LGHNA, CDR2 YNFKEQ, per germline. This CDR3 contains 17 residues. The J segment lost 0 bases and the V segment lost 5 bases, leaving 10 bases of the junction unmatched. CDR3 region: CASSLHNSGSSYNEQFF. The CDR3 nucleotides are TGTGCCAGCAGCTTACATAATAGCGGGTCCTCCTACAATGAGCAGTTCTTC.

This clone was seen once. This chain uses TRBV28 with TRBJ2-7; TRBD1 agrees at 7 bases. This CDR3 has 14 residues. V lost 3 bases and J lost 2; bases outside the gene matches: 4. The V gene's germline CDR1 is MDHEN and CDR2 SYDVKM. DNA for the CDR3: TGTGCCAGCAGTTTTGACAGGGCCCCCTACGAGCAGTACTTC. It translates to CASSFDRAPYEQYF.

The CDR3, as DNA: TGTGCCAGCAGCCCGTCTCGGGGGGCGCTTATGGATGAGCAGTACTTC. It yields the protein CASSPSRGALMDEQYF. The V gene is TRBV7-7, the J gene TRBJ2-7, with a possible D match to TRBD2 (7 bases). With 5 bases removed from V and 7 bases from J, the gap between germline ends came to 24 bases. The CDR3 spans 16 residues. Germline V lookup: CDR1 SSHAT, CDR2 FNYEAQ (reference sequence).

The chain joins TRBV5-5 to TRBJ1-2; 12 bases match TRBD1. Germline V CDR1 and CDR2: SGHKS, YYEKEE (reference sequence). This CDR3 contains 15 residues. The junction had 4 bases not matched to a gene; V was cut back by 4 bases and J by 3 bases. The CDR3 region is CASSLGTGGDYGYTF. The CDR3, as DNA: TGTGCCAGCAGCCTCGGGACAGGGGGCGACTATGGCTACACCTTC.

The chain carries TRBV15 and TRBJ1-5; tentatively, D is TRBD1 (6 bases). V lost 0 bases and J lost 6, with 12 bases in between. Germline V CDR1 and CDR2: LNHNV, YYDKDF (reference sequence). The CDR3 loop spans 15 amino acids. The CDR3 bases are TGTGCCACCAGCAGAGATTTAACAGGGCCTCAGCCCCAGCATTTT. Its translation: CATSRDLTGPQPQHF.

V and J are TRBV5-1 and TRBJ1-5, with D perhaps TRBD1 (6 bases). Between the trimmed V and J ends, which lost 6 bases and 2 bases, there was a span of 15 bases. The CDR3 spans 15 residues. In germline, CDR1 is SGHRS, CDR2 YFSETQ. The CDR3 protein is CASTLRRGGNQPQHF. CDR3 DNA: TGCGCCAGCACCCTGCGCAGGGGCGGCAATCAGCCCCAGCATTTT.

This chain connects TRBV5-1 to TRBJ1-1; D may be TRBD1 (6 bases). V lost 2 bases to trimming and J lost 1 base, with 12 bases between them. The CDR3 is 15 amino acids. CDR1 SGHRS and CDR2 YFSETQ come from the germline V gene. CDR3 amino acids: CASSLASRGNTEAFF. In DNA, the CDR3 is TGCGCCAGCAGCTTAGCTTCCAGGGGGAACACTGAAGCTTTCTTT. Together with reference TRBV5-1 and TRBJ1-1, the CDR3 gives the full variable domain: KAGVTQTPRYLIKTRGQQVTLSCSPISGHRSVSWYQQTPGQGLQFLFEYFSETQRNKGNFPGRFSGRQFSNSRSEMNVSTLELGDSALYLCASSLASRGNTEAFFGQGTRLTVV.

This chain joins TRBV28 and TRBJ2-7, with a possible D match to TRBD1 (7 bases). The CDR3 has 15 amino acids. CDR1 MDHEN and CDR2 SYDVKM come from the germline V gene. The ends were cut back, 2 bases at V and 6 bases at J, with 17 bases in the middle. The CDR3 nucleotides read TGTGCCAGCAGTTTACCGGGACAGCGGAGGGGCGAGCAGTACTTC. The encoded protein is CASSLPGQRRGEQYF.

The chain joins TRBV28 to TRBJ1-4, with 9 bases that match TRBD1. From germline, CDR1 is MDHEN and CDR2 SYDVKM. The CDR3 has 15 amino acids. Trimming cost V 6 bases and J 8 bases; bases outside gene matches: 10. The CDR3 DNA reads TGTGCCAGCAGACCAGACAGGGGGGGGTACGAAAAACTGTTTTTT. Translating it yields CASRPDRGGYEKLFF.

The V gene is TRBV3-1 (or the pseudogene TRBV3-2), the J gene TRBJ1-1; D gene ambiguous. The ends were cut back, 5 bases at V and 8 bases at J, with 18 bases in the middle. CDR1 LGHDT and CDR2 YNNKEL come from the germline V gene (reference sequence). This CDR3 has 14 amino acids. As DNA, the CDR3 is TGTGCCAGCAGCATTGGGCCGGGAGCGGAGGAAGCTTTCTTT. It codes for CASSIGPGAEEAFF.

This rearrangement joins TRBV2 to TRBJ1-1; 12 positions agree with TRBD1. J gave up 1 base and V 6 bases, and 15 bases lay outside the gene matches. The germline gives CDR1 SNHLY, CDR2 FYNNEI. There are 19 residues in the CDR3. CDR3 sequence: CASSTPYRDRGPENTEAFF. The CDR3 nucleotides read TGTGCCAGCAGCACACCATACCGGGACAGGGGGCCAGAGAACACTGAAGCTTTCTTT. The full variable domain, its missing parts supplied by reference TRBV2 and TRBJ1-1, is EPEVTQTPSHQVTQMGQEVILRCVPISNHLYFYWYRQILGQKVEFLVSFYNNEISEKSEIFDDQFSVERPDGSNFTLKIRSTKLEDSAMYFCASSTPYRDRGPENTEAFFGQGTRLTVV.

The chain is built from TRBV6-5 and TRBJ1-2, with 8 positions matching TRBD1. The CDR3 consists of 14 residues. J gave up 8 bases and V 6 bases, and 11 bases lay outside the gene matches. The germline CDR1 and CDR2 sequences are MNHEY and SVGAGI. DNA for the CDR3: TGTGCCAGCAGCCGACTACAGGGGGTGAAAGGCTACACCTTC. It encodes CASSRLQGVKGYTF.

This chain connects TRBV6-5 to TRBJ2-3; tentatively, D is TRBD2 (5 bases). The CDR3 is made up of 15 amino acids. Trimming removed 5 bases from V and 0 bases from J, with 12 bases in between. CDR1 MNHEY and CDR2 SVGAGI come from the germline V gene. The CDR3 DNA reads TGTGCCAGCAGTCTGGACTTTCTTAGCACAGATACGCAGTATTTT. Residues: CASSLDFLSTDTQYF.

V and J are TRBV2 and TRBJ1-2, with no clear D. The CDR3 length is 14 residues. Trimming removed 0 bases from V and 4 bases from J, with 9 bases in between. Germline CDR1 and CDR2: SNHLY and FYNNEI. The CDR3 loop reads CASSEAAKRYGYTF. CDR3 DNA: TGTGCCAGCAGTGAAGCCGCCAAGCGCTATGGCTACACCTTC.

The chain's CDR3 is CASGTSGGSNEQFF. CDR3 coding DNA: TGTGCCAGCGGAACTAGCGGGGGGAGCAATGAGCAGTTCTTC. J is TRBJ2-1 and V is TRBV9; 12 bases fit TRBD2. The V gene end was trimmed by 7 bases and the J gene end by 6 bases; junction bases not matched to a gene: 5. This CDR3 spans 14 amino acids. CDR1 and CDR2 from the germline V gene are SGDLS and YYNGEE.